One and the same sample provided the 4 T cell receptor beta chains below, sequenced in a study of beta chain features in type 1 diabetes. What was sequenced were expressed TCRB transcripts, since all of the isolated RNA had been reverse transcribed. Some clones are missing from TCRdb's copy, which holds only in-frame ones; the method was immunoSEQ multiplex PCR. This table holds about 900,000 clones, roughly a sixth found once. Sequencing was done on a sample of naive CD4+ T cells from blood. These receptors came from a woman under 30 in good health.

The chain employs TRBV7-9 and TRBJ2-1; 14 bases align to TRBD2. The ends lost 5 bases at V and 6 bases at J; junction bases unmatched: 12. The CDR3 extends over 18 amino acids. CDR1 SEHNR and CDR2 FQNEAQ come from the germline V gene (reference sequence). The chain's CDR3 is CASSQIRGGLAGANEQFF. DNA of the CDR3: TGTGCCAGCAGCCAAATCCGAGGGGGACTAGCGGGAGCCAATGAGCAGTTCTTC.

The chain carries TRBV18 and TRBJ2-7; 16 bases agree with TRBD2. The CDR3 is made up of 17 amino acids. Germline V gives CDR1 KGHSH, CDR2 LQKENI. Trimming at V came to 4 bases and at J to 6 bases, leaving 9 bases not matched to a gene. Here the CDR3 reads CASSLGLAGGPVGEQYF. The CDR3 bases are TGTGCCAGCTCACTGGGACTAGCGGGAGGGCCCGTCGGCGAGCAGTACTTC.

There are a few counts of this clone. The chain is built from TRBV7-8 and TRBJ1-5; TRBD1 matches at 8 bases. CDR3 length: 14 residues. The J segment lost 9 bases and the V segment lost 5 bases, leaving 9 bases of the junction unmatched. Germline V gene lookup returns CDR1 SGHVS and CDR2 FQNEAQ. The CDR3 protein is CASSLGQGGAPQHF. DNA for the CDR3: TGTGCCAGCAGCCTCGGACAGGGAGGAGCGCCCCAGCATTTT.

V gene TRBV6-1 combines with J gene TRBJ2-1, with unresolved D. Germline loops: CDR1 MNHNS, CDR2 SASEGT. Trimming took 5 bases from V and 2 from J, leaving 13 bases between them. The CDR3 contains 15 residues. CDR3 nucleotides: TGTGCCAGCAGTTCTTACGAACTGACCTACAATGAGCAGTTCTTC. Residues: CASSSYELTYNEQFF.